This record concerns one T cell receptor beta chain sequence. Each CDR3 protein is one row after TCRdb ran MiXCR on the 5' RACE reads. The sample carries about 140,000 distinct CDR3 sequences, more than 13% recorded once. The source of the sample is a study of T-cell memory formation after mild COVID-19. This CDR3 is built from 15 residues. The V gene's germline CDR1 is LNHNV and CDR2 YYDKDF (reference sequence). Deletions cut 0 bases from V and 4 bases from J, with 12 bases between. Sequencing was performed on PBMCs or a T cell subset sorted from them (not recorded which). The chain recombines TRBV15 with TRBJ2-5, with D possibly matching TRBD2 (5 bases). The clonotype originates from an adult woman who had mild COVID-19 (a few samples of this study predate the infection). Cell type and time point are not known. The CDR3 protein is CATSREASTLETQYF. The DNA for the CDR3 is TGTGCCACCAGCAGAGAAGCTAGCACCTTAGAGACCCAGTACTTC.